This T cell receptor beta chain was documented in a study of OX40 agonist ivuxolimab in advanced cancers. Notes on the research overall: Ivuxolimab was a fully human IgG2 agonistic monoclonal antibody targeting the costimulatory receptor OX40 (CD134). Intravenous ivuxolimab was administered to patients every 2 weeks at six dose levels: 0.01, 0.1, 0.3, 1.5, 3 and 10 mg/kg. Among the approximately 50 dose-escalation patients, around 19 had hepatocellular carcinoma, about 15 melanoma, 9 renal cell carcinoma and 9 head and neck cancer. A male proportion of approximately 83% and a mean age of around 60 years, ranging from 23 to 79, were recorded for the dose-escalation cohort. Prior anti-PD-1, anti-PD-L1 or anti-CTLA-4 therapy was permitted, and 40% to 50% of dose-escalation patients had received checkpoint inhibitors. Partial responses occurred in three dose-escalation patients, of whom one had hepatocellular carcinoma and two had cutaneous melanoma. The purpose of peripheral TCRbeta sequencing was to test whether ivuxolimab changed TCR sequence diversity and led to clonal T-cell expansion. The paper describes the monotherapy dose-escalation part (N of about 47 patients) of the phase I trial of ivuxolimab. The paper's findings and limits, for the study overall: In the 0.1-3.0 mg/kg groups, partial responders were among the patients with the lowest normalized peripheral clonal expansion, particularly in CD8+ T cells. Antigen specificity was not determined for the clonally expanded peripheral T cells. At doses of 0.1 to 3.0 mg/kg, clonal expansion of both CD4+ and CD8+ T cells in blood was seen between baseline and week 6. On average, CD8+ T cells showed more expanded clones than CD4+ T cells after ivuxolimab. Low levels of normalized T-cell clonal expansion were also seen in some patients who did not respond.

Sequences PRHDT (CDR1) and FYEKMQ (CDR2) are obtained from the germline V gene (reference sequence). The CDR3 starts with the cysteine, ends with the phenylalanine, and has 12 residues. The retained sequence is limited to the CDR3, 36 bases, with the frame set at the first base. V loses 5 bases of germline sequence and J loses 5 bases, and the interval between the two ends is 7 bases. To sequence the TCRbeta CDR3 region, genomic DNA was isolated from the sorted cells. The immunoSEQ Assay was used to sequence the TCRbeta CDR3 regions. The source is immuneACCESS, and TCRdb retained only in-frame sequences with V and J called. Part of the clones is not carried over; for the studies checked, unresolved V genes explain less than half of this, and the remainder is unexplained. This sample gives about 70,000 clones in total; 80% to 90% of them show up just once. Approximately 5% of the sample goes to the ten largest clones.

As for this clone: No antigen is known for it. No much larger clone exists at a distance of one base, and base qualities are not known.

The trial excluded patients who had a history of autoimmune disease or who were on systemic immunosuppression. Peripheral blood for TCR sequencing was collected from all dose cohorts at baseline, on cycle 4 day 1, and on cycle 7 day 1. Samples were obtained from an open-label, multicenter, first-in-human phase I dose-escalation trial of ivuxolimab. The trial enrolled adults with locally advanced or metastatic head and neck squamous cell, hepatocellular, melanoma or renal cell carcinoma. CD4+ and CD8+ T cells were sorted separately from peripheral blood before TCR sequencing. The V and J segments used are TRBV13 and TRBJ2-1; the D gene is not confidently resolved. Here the sequenced sample was CD4+ or CD8+ T cells sorted from blood, taken in a trial of the OX40 agonist ivuxolimab. The receptor's source is an adult with an advanced solid tumor such as melanoma, head and neck, liver or kidney cancer. The nucleotide sequence is given as TGTGCCAGCAGCGTCGATGACAATGAGCAGTTCTTC. The translation is CASSVDDNEQFF.